The next 28 T cell receptor beta chains were all read from a single sample in a study of T-cell memory formation after mild COVID-19. From the 5' RACE reads, TCRdb called clonotypes with MiXCR, one entry per CDR3 protein. This sample has about 100,000 distinct CDR3 sequences, with over 13% found just once. Sequenced: PBMCs or a T cell subset sorted from them (not recorded which). The receptors shown here come from a man between 18 and 29 years old who had mild COVID-19 (a few samples of this study predate the infection). Cell type and time point are not known.

This clonotype turned up a few times. This rearrangement joins TRBV28 to TRBJ2-3; D is unclear. V was pared by 8 bases and J by 2 bases, with 17 bases between. The germline gives CDR1 MDHEN, CDR2 SYDVKM. CDR3 length equals 15 residues. This chain's CDR3 is CASLGPGRSTDTQYF. The CDR3 bases are TGTGCCAGCTTGGGCCCCGGCAGATCCACAGATACGCAGTATTTT.

The CDR3 nucleotides read TGTGCCAGCAGCTTAGCGGTCGGCTCTGGGGCCAACGTCCTGACTTTC. This translates into CASSLAVGSGANVLTF. The genes are TRBV7-2 and TRBJ2-6; D is unclear. The germline V and J ends were trimmed by 0 bases and 0 bases, with 6 bases remaining between them. Per the germline V gene, CDR1 is SGHTA and CDR2 is FQGNSA. The CDR3 is made up of 16 amino acids.

This clonotype was seen more than once but under ten times. The J gene is TRBJ2-3, the V gene TRBV5-1, with unresolved D. The CDR3 contains 16 residues. Germline lookup yields CDR1 SGHRS and CDR2 YFSETQ. The germline V and J ends were trimmed by 4 bases and 2 bases, with 17 bases remaining between them. The DNA for the CDR3 is TGCGCCAGCAGCCCCCGGGCCGTGGCCCACACAGATACGCAGTATTTT. Its translation: CASSPRAVAHTDTQYF. The full variable domain, in which reference TRBV5-1 and TRBJ2-3 provide the parts outside the CDR3, is KAGVTQTPRYLIKTRGQQVTLSCSPISGHRSVSWYQQTPGQGLQFLFEYFSETQRNKGNFPGRFSGRQFSNSRSEMNVSTLELGDSALYLCASSPRAVAHTDTQYFGPGTRLTVL.

This clonotype was counted a few times. V and J are TRBV20-1 and TRBJ1-1; TRBD1 might be the D (5 bases). The germline gives CDR1 DFQATT, CDR2 SNEGSKA (reference sequence). V lost 8 bases and J lost 7, with 11 bases in between. The CDR3 consists of 10 residues. Here the CDR3 reads CSLQDREAFF. Here the CDR3 DNA reads TGCAGTTTACAGGACCGTGAAGCTTTCTTT.

This chain uses TRBV12-3 or TRBV12-4 with TRBJ2-5; weak D call: TRBD2 (6 bases). V dropped 2 bases and J dropped 2 bases, with 9 bases sitting between them. The CDR3 extends over 14 amino acids. The CDR3, as DNA: TGTGCCAGCAGTTTATGGGGGGTGCAAGAGACCCAGTACTTC. Encoded protein: CASSLWGVQETQYF.

This clonotype was seen a handful of times. This sequence joins TRBV6-2 or TRBV6-3 and TRBJ2-5, with 10 bases lining up with TRBD1. The CDR3 is 16 residues long. J was trimmed by 5 bases and V by 0 bases; bases with no gene match: 6. Germline V gives CDR1 MNHEY, CDR2 SVGEGT. CDR3 coding DNA: TGTGCCAGCAGTTACTCCGACAGGGGGCTGGTGGAGACCCAGTACTTC. Its translation: CASSYSDRGLVETQYF.

CDR3 sequence (DNA): TGTGCCAGCAGACCCAGGACAGGGGCCGGGGAGCTGTTTTTT. This gives the protein CASRPRTGAGELFF. This chain joins TRBV6-5 and TRBJ2-2, with 9 bases fitting TRBD1. The CDR3 loop spans 14 amino acids. Trimming removed 6 bases from V and 6 bases from J; junction bases left unmatched: 5. CDR1 and CDR2 from the germline V gene are MNHEY and SVGAGI.

In its sample, this clonotype was seen many times. The chain is built from TRBV4-3 and TRBJ1-1; D is perhaps TRBD1 (5 bases). CDR3 length: 15 amino acids. Germline V gene sequence: CDR1 LGHNA, CDR2 YSLEER. V was trimmed by 3 bases and J by 4 bases, leaving 15 bases between them. The CDR3 nucleotides are TGCGCCAGCAGCCATCCGGGACGCAGTGGCACTGAAGCTTTCTTT. The encoded protein is CASSHPGRSGTEAFF.

This clonotype was counted between two and nine times. The chain joins TRBV6-2 or TRBV6-3 to TRBJ2-4, with 7 bases matching TRBD1. Germline V gene lookup returns CDR1 MNHEY and CDR2 SVGEGT. CDR3 length: 13 amino acids. V was pared by 6 bases and J by 6 bases, with 5 bases of the junction left unmatched. In nucleotides, the CDR3 is TGTGCCAGCAGAGATGGGACAGCAAACATTCAGTACTTC. It is translated as CASRDGTANIQYF.

This chain uses TRBV7-2 with TRBJ1-5; D is uncertain. CDR1 is SGHTA, CDR2 FQGNSA, per germline. Trimming took 4 bases from V and 6 from J, leaving 10 bases between them. The CDR3 is 13 residues long. This CDR3 is CASSSARFQPQHF. The DNA of the CDR3 is TGTGCCAGCAGCTCAGCGAGGTTTCAGCCCCAGCATTTT.

V gene TRBV7-9 combines with J gene TRBJ1-1; D gene uncertain. The CDR3 spans 13 residues. Germline lookup yields CDR1 SEHNR and CDR2 FQNEAQ (reference sequence). V was shortened by 5 bases and J by 4 bases, with 11 bases between the two germline ends. Here the CDR3 reads CASSAATTTEAFF. As DNA, the CDR3 is TGTGCCAGCAGCGCGGCGACAACCACTGAAGCTTTCTTT.

This clonotype was detected only a few times. The chain combines TRBV7-9 with TRBJ1-1; D is unresolved. Germline CDR1 SEHNR, CDR2 FQNEAQ (reference sequence). V lost 3 bases to trimming and J lost 4 bases, with 9 bases between them. The CDR3 runs 13 residues. CDR3 residues: CASSFKLGTEAFF. The CDR3 bases are TGTGCCAGCAGCTTCAAATTAGGCACTGAAGCTTTCTTT.

This clonotype has a handful of counts. This rearrangement joins TRBV6-5 to TRBJ2-1; D may match TRBD1 or TRBD2 (5 bases each). Germline CDR1 MNHEY, CDR2 SVGAGI. The CDR3 covers 12 residues. With 2 bases removed from V and 8 bases from J, the gap between germline ends came to 7 bases. CDR3 in amino acids: CASSYGDHEQFF. In DNA form, the CDR3 reads TGTGCCAGCAGTTACGGGGACCATGAGCAGTTCTTC.

This clonotype appeared a few times. The chain couples TRBV7-9 to TRBJ2-5, with D uncertain. This CDR3 has 14 amino acids. V was trimmed by 2 bases and J by 1 base, leaving 8 bases between them. Looked up from germline, CDR1 is SEHNR and CDR2 is FQNEAQ (reference sequence). The CDR3 reads CASSLLRFQETQYF. The CDR3 DNA reads TGTGCCAGCAGCTTACTTCGCTTCCAAGAGACCCAGTACTTC. The full variable domain, completed using reference TRBV7-9 and TRBJ2-5, is DTGVSQNPRHKITKRGQNVTFRCDPISEHNRLYWYRQTLGQGPEFLTYFQNEAQLEKSRLLSDRFSAERPKGSFSTLEIQRTEQGDSAMYLCASSLLRFQETQYFGPGTRLLVL.

This clonotype was detected a few times. The J gene is TRBJ2-1, the V gene TRBV4-2, with D possibly being TRBD1 (6 bases). V lost 1 base, J lost 8 bases, and 12 bases lay in between. CDR3 length: 14 amino acids. CDR1 and CDR2 (germline): LGHNA, YNFKEQ. The CDR3 DNA reads TGTGCCAGCAGCCAAGGGGGGCCAAGCGATGAGCAGTTCTTC. The encoded protein is CASSQGGPSDEQFF.

This clonotype was counted a single time. The chain has TRBV11-2 and TRBJ2-3, with D unclear. The CDR3 spans 15 residues. Germline V lookup: CDR1 SGHAT, CDR2 FQNNGV. V gave up 1 base and J gave up 1 base, with 9 bases separating them. The CDR3 bases are TGTGCCAGCAGCTTAGGCTCTGGGGGCACAGATACGCAGTATTTT. Its translation is CASSLGSGGTDTQYF.

In its sample, this clonotype was seen a few times. The chain uses TRBV27 and TRBJ2-7, with D perhaps TRBD2 (6 bases). Germline CDR1 is MNHEY and CDR2 is SMNVEV (reference sequence). Trimming cost V 4 bases and J 0 bases, with 31 bases left between them. The CDR3 sequence is 21 residues long. The DNA of the CDR3 is TGTGCCAGCAGTTCCGGTCACACCGGGGGACGCAGGACCCTTCTCTCCTACGAGCAGTACGTC. It translates to CASSSGHTGGRRTLLSYEQYV.

This clonotype was found a few times. The V and J genes are TRBV7-8 and TRBJ1-5, with 7 bases that match TRBD1. The CDR3 is made up of 15 amino acids. Germline CDR1 reads SGHVS; CDR2 reads FQNEAQ. V shed 3 bases and J 0 bases; nucleotides not matched to a gene: 2. CDR3 nucleotides: TGTGCCAGCAGCTTCGGGACAGCTAGCAATCAGCCCCAGCATTTT. Encoded protein: CASSFGTASNQPQHF.

This clonotype showed up just a few times. The chain employs TRBV11-2 and TRBJ2-6; D tentatively reads TRBD1 or TRBD2 (5 bases each). There are 15 residues in the CDR3. Trimming left V 5 bases short and J 0 bases short, with 8 bases between. CDR1 SGHAT and CDR2 FQNNGV come from the germline V gene. CDR3 bases: TGTGCCAGCAGCCCCGGGGCCTCTGGGGCCAACGTCCTGACTTTC. The encoded protein is CASSPGASGANVLTF.

J is TRBJ1-6 and V is TRBV5-1, with a weak D call TRBD1 (5 bases). The germline V gene has CDR1 SGHRS and CDR2 YFSETQ. This CDR3 is 14 amino acids long. Trimming removed 1 base from V and 10 bases from J, with 12 bases in between. CDR3 sequence (DNA): TGCGCCAGCAGCTTGACAGGCCCAGGGTCACCCCTCCACTTT. It translates to CASSLTGPGSPLHF.

This sequence joins TRBV4-1 and TRBJ1-1; the match to TRBD1 covers 7 bases. The CDR3 covers 16 residues. After removal of 1 base from V and 0 bases from J, the junction contained 5 bases not matched to a gene. CDR1 MGHRA and CDR2 YSYEKL come from the germline V gene. The CDR3 protein is CASSQVQGEMNTEAFF. The CDR3 bases are TGCGCCAGCAGCCAAGTCCAGGGGGAAATGAACACTGAAGCTTTCTTT.

This clonotype was seen ten or more times. The chain employs TRBV6-5 and TRBJ1-2; TRBD1 matches 7 bases. The CDR3 is 15 residues long. The J segment lost 4 bases and the V segment lost 6 bases, leaving 11 bases of the junction unmatched. Germline lookup yields CDR1 MNHEY and CDR2 SVGAGI. The CDR3 nucleotides are TGTGCCAGCAGGAAGATAGGGGGCGCGAGCTATGGCTACACCTTC. Translated, it gives CASRKIGGASYGYTF.

This clonotype was recorded a few times. This sequence joins TRBV9 and TRBJ2-3, with 7 bases identical to TRBD1. V shed 0 bases, J shed 0 bases, and the junction held 1 base outside the gene matches. This CDR3 has 15 amino acids. Germline V gene sequence: CDR1 SGDLS, CDR2 YYNGEE. CDR3 in amino acids: CASSVEGGSTDTQYF. In nucleotides, the CDR3 is TGTGCCAGCAGCGTAGAAGGGGGCAGCACAGATACGCAGTATTTT.

This clonotype was seen a handful of times. The chain is built from TRBV9 and TRBJ1-5, with TRBD1 as a possible D gene (5 bases). Trimming removed 0 bases from V and 4 bases from J, with 11 bases in between. There are 15 residues in the CDR3. Germline V gene sequence: CDR1 SGDLS, CDR2 YYNGEE. The CDR3 sequence is CASSVEGAPNQPQHF. For the CDR3, the DNA is TGTGCCAGCAGCGTAGAAGGGGCACCAAATCAGCCCCAGCATTTT.

This clonotype was detected a few times. This chain links TRBV6-4 with TRBJ2-7; D is tentatively TRBD1 or TRBD2 (5 bases each). The CDR3 runs to 13 residues. Trimming pared 3 bases from V and 6 bases from J, leaving 12 bases between. Germline V gene data show CDR1 as MRHNA and CDR2 as SNTAGT. The CDR3 here is CASSDGGIAEQYV. In nucleotides, the CDR3 is TGTGCCAGCAGTGATGGGGGAATAGCCGAGCAGTACGTC.

This clonotype was seen more than once but under ten times. V gene TRBV7-9 combines with J gene TRBJ1-2; 8 bases agree with TRBD1. Germline values: CDR1 SEHNR, CDR2 FQNEAQ (reference sequence). The CDR3 covers 15 residues. After removal of 5 bases from V and 8 bases from J, the junction contained 13 bases not matched to a gene. The CDR3 here is CASSRARTGKGGYTF. CDR3 bases: TGTGCCAGCAGCCGTGCTCGGACAGGGAAAGGCGGCTACACCTTC.

The rearrangement joins TRBV10-3 to TRBJ2-1; D is perhaps TRBD1 or TRBD2 (5 bases each). The CDR3 sequence is 13 residues long. Trimming stripped 3 bases from V and 7 bases from J, with 10 bases between. CDR1 ENHRY and CDR2 SYGVKD come from the germline V gene. The CDR3 DNA reads TGTGCCATCAGTGATTGGGACCCGAATGAGCAGTTCTTC. It yields the protein CAISDWDPNEQFF.

The rearrangement uses TRBV4-1 and TRBJ2-5, with 9 bases identical to TRBD2. The germline CDR1 and CDR2 sequences are MGHRA and YSYEKL. The length of the CDR3 is 16 residues. With V trimmed by 0 bases and J by 6 bases, 8 bases remained unmatched. CDR3: CASSQEPSGGLKTQYF. CDR3 DNA: TGCGCCAGCAGCCAAGAGCCCAGCGGGGGGTTAAAGACCCAGTACTTC.